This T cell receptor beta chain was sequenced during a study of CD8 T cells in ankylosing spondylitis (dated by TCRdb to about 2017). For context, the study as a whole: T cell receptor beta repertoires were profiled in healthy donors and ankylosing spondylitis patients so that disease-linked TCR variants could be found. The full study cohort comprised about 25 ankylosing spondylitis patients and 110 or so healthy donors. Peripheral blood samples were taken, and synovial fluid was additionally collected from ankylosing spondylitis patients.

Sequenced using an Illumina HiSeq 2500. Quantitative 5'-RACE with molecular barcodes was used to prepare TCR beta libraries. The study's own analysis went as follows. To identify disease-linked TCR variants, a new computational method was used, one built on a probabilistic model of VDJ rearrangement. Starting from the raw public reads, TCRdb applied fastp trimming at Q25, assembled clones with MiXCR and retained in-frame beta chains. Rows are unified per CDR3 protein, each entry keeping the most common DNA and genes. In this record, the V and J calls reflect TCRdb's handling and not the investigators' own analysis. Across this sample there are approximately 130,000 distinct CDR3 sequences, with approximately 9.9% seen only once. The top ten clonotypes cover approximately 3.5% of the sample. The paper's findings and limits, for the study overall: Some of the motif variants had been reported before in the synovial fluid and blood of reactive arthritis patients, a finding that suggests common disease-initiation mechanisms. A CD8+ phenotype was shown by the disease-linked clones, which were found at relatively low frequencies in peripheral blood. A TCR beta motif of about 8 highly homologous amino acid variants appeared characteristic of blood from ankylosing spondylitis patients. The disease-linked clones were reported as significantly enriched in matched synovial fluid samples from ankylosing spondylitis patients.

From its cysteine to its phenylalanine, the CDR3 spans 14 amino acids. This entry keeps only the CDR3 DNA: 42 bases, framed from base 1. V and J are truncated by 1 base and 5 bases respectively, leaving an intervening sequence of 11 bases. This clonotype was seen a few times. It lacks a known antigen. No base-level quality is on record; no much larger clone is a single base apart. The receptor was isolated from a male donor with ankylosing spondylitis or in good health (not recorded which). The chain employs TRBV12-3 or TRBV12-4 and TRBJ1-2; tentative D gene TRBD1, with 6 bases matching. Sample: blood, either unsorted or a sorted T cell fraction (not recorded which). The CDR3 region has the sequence CASSLGTDLYGYTF. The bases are TGTGCCAGCAGTTTAGGGACAGACCTTTATGGCTACACCTTC.